This T cell receptor (beta chain) was identified in a study of blood T cell repertoires in COVID-19. Across the whole study: Researchers got acute and convalescent COVID-19 samples from the United States, Italy and Spain. Sample material is recorded as cDNA or gDNA derived from T cells, B-cell-depleted T cells, or PBMCs.

V shed 5 bases and J shed 2 bases, with 13 bases lying between them. The germline V gene has CDR1 MNHEY and CDR2 SVGAGI. The CDR3 runs 15 residues. One Seattle source followed patients from active infection through their disease course. In the source study's methods: Nucleated cell counts were estimated from reference gene primer amplification. Assay: immunoSEQ multiplex PCR; the TCRdb copy retains only in-frame clones and omits some. V and J calls and clone size are copied from that table; D and trimming were computed from the DNA. The sample shows 90,000 to 100,000 clones, roughly nine tenths of them seen only once.

Sequenced material: peripheral blood. This clonotype was obtained from a man between 50 and 59 years old with COVID-19, enrolled during active disease. The chain employs TRBV6-5 and TRBJ1-3, with no clear D. For the CDR3, the DNA is TGTGCCAGCAGTCTCGGAGATCCCGCTGGAAACACCATATATTTT. This gives the protein CASSLGDPAGNTIYF.